The clone carrying this TCR beta chain was seen just once. With 6 bases removed from V and 10 bases from J, the gap between germline ends came to 9 bases. From germline, CDR1 is SNHLY and CDR2 FYNNEI. The CDR3 is 11 residues long. Repertoires were generated with immunoSEQ multiplex PCR, while TCRdb's copy carries only in-frame clones and drops some. The sample shows about 150,000 clones, around 90% of them seen only once. The data derive from a study of T cell responses to AZD1222 COVID-19 vaccine. The TCR comes from an adult who received the AZD1222 COVID-19 vaccine. This sequence joins TRBV2 and TRBJ1-4; perhaps TRBD1 as D (6 bases). Sample: peripheral blood, taken 28 days after the second AZD1222 dose. The CDR3 spells CASSIQGKLFF. In DNA form, the CDR3 reads TGTGCCAGCAGCATACAGGGAAAACTGTTTTTT.